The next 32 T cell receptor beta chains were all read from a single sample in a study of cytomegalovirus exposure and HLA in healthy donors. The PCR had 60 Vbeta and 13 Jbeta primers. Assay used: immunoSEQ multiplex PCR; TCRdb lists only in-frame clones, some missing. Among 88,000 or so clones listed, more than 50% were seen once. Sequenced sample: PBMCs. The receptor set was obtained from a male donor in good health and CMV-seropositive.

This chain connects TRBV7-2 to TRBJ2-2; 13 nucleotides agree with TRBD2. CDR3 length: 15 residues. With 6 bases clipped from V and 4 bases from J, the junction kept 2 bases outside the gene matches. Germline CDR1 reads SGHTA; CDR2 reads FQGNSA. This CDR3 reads CASRGLAGVTGELFF. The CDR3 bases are TGTGCCAGCAGAGGACTAGCGGGGGTCACCGGGGAGCTGTTTTTT.

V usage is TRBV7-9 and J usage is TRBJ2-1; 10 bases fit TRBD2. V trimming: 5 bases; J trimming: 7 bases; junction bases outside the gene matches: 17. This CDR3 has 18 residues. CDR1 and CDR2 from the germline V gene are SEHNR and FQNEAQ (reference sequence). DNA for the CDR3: TGTGCCAGCAGCCTTGGACTAGCGGTTAAACCGAGGGGGAATGAGCAGTTCTTC. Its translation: CASSLGLAVKPRGNEQFF. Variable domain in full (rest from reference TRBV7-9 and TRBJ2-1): DTGVSQNPRHKITKRGQNVTFRCDPISEHNRLYWYRQTLGQGPEFLTYFQNEAQLEKSRLLSDRFSAERPKGSFSTLEIQRTEQGDSAMYLCASSLGLAVKPRGNEQFFGPGTRLTVL.

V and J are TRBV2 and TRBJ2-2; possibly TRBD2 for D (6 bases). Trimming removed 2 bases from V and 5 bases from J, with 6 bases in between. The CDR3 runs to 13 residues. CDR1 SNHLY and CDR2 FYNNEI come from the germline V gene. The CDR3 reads CASSERGTGELFF. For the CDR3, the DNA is TGTGCCAGCAGTGAACGGGGGACCGGGGAGCTGTTTTTT.

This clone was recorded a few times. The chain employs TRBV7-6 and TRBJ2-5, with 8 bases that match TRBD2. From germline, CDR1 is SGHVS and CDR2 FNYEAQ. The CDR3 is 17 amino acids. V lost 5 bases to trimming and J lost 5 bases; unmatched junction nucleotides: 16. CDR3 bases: TGTGCCAGCAGCCCCTGGGCTAGCCGGGGGGGTGGGGAGACCCAGTACTTC. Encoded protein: CASSPWASRGGGETQYF.

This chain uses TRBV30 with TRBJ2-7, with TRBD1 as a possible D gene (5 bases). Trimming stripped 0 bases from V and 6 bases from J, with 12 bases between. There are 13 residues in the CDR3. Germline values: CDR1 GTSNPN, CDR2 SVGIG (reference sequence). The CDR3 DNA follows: TGTGCCTGGAGTGTACAGGTCAGAACCGAGCAGTACTTC. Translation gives CAWSVQVRTEQYF. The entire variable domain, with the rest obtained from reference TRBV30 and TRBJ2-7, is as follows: SQTIHQWPATLVQPVGSPLSLECTVEGTSNPNLYWYRQAAGRGLQLLFYSVGIGQISSEVPQNLSASRPQDRQFILSSKKLLLSDSGFYLCAWSVQVRTEQYFGPGTRLTVT.

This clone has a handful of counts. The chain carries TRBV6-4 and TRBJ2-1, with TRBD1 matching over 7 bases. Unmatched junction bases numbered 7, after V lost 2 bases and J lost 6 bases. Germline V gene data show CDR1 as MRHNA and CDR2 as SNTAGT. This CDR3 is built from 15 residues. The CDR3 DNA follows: TGTGCCAGCAGTGACGGGGGACAGCGCCTCAATGAGCAGTTCTTC. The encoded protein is CASSDGGQRLNEQFF.

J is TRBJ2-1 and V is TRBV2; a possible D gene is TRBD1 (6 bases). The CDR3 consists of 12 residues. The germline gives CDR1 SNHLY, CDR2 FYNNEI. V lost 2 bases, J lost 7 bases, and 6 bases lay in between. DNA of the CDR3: TGTGCCAGCAGTGAAAGGGGGAATGAGCAGTTCTTC. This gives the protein CASSERGNEQFF.

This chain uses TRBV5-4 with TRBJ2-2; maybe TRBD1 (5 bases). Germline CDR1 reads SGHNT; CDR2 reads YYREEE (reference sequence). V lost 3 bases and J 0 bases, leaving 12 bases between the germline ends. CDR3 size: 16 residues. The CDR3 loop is CASSWGRPSNTGELFF. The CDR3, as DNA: TGTGCCAGCAGCTGGGGCAGACCCTCGAACACCGGGGAGCTGTTTTTT.

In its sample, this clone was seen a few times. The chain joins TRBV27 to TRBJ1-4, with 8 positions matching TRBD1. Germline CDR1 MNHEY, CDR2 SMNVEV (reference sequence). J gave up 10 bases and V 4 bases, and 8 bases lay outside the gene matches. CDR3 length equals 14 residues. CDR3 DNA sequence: TGTGCCAGCAGTTCCCAGGGGGCGCGGGGAAAACTGTTTTTT. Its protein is CASSSQGARGKLFF. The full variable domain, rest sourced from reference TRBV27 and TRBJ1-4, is EAQVTQNPRYLITVTGKKLTVTCSQNMNHEYMSWYRQDPGLGLRQIYYSMNVEVTDKGDVPEGYKVSRKEKRNFPLILESPSPNQTSLYFCASSSQGARGKLFFGSGTQLSVL.

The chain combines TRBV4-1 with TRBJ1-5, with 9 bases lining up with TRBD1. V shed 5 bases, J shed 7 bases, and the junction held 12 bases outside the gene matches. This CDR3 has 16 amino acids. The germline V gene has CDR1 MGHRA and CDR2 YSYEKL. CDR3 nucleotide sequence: TGCGCCAGCAGCTTAAACGCCGGGACAGGGAACCAGCCCCAGCATTTT. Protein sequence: CASSLNAGTGNQPQHF.

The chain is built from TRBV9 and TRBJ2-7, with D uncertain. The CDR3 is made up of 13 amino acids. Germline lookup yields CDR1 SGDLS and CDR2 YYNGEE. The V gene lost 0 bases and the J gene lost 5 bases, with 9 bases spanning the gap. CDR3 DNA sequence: TGTGCCAGCAGCGTAGTGGGTAGCCACGAGCAGTACTTC. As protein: CASSVVGSHEQYF.

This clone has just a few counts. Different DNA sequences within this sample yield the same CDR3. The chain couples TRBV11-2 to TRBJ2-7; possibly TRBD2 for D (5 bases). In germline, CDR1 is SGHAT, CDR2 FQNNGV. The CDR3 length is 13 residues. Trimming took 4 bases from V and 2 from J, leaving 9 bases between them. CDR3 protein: CASSSKGAYEQYF. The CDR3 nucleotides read TGTGCCAGCAGCTCTAAGGGAGCCTACGAGCAGTACTTC.

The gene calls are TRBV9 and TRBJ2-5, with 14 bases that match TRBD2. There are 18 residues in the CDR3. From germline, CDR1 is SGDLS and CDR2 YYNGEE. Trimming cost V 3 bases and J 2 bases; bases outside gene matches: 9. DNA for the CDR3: TGTGCCAGCAGCGCATCGACTAGCGGGGGGGACTATCAAGAGACCCAGTACTTC. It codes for CASSASTSGGDYQETQYF.

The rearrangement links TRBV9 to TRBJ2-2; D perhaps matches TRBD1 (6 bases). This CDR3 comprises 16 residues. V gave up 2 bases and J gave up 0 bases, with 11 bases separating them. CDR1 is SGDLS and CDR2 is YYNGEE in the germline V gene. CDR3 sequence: CASSVRDTSNTGELFF. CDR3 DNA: TGTGCCAGCAGCGTCCGGGACACCTCGAACACCGGGGAGCTGTTTTTT. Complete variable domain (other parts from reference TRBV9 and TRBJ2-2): DSGVTQTPKHLITATGQRVTLRCSPRSGDLSVYWYQQSLDQGLQFLIQYYNGEERAKGNILERFSAQQFPDLHSELNLSSLELGDSALYFCASSVRDTSNTGELFFGEGSRLTVL.

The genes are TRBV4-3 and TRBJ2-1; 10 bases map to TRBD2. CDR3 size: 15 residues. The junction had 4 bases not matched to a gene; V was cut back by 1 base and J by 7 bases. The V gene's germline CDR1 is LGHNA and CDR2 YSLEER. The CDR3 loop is CASSQGTSGTNEQFF. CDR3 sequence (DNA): TGCGCCAGCAGCCAAGGAACTAGCGGGACTAATGAGCAGTTCTTC.

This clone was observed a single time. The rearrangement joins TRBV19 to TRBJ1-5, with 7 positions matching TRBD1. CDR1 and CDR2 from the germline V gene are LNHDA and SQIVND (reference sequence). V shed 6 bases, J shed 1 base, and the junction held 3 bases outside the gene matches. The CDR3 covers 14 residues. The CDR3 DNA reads TGTGCCAGTAGGATGGGACAGAGCAATCAGCCCCAGCATTTT. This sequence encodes CASRMGQSNQPQHF.

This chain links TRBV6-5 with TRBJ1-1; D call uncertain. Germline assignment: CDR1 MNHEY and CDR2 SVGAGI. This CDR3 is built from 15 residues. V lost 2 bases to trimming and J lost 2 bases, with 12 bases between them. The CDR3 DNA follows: TGTGCCAGCAGTTACGCGGTCGCTGGAAACACTGAAGCTTTCTTT. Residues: CASSYAVAGNTEAFF.

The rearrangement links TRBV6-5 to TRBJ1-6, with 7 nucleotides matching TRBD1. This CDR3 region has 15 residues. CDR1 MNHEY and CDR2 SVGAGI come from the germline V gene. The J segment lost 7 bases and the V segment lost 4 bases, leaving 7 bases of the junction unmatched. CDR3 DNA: TGTGCCAGCAGTTCCCCCGGGACAGAGAATTCACCCCTCCACTTT. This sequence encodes CASSSPGTENSPLHF.

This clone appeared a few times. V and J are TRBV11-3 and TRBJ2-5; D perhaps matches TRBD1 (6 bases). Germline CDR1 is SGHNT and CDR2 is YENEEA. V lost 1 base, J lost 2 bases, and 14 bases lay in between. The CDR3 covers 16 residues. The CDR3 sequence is CASSLGWQGNQETQYF. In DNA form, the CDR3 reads TGTGCCAGCAGCTTAGGATGGCAGGGGAATCAAGAGACCCAGTACTTC.

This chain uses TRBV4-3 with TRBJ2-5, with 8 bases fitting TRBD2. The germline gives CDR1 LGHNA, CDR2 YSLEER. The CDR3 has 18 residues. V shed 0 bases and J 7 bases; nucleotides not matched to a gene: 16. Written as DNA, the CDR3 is TGCGCCAGCAGCCAAGATATGAGCGACCGGGAGGGCCGGGGGACCCAGTACTTC. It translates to CASSQDMSDREGRGTQYF.

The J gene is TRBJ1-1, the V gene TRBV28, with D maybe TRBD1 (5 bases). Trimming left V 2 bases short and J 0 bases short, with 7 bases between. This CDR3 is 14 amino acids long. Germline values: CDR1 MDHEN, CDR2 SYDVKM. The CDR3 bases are TGTGCCAGCAGTTTACCAGGGATGAACACTGAAGCTTTCTTT. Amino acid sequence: CASSLPGMNTEAFF. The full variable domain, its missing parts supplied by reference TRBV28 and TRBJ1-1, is DVKVTQSSRYLVKRTGEKVFLECVQDMDHENMFWYRQDPGLGLRLIYFSYDVKMKEKGDIPEGYSVSREKKERFSLILESASTNQTSMYLCASSLPGMNTEAFFGQGTRLTVV.

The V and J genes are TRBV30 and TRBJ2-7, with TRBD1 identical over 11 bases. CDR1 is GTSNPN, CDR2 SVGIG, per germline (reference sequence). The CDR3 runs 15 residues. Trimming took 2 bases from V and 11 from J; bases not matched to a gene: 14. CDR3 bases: TGTGCCTGGAGTATTTCGGGGACAGGGGGATGCAAGGAGTACTTC. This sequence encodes CAWSISGTGGCKEYF. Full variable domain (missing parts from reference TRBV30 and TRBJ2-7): SQTIHQWPATLVQPVGSPLSLECTVEGTSNPNLYWYRQAAGRGLQLLFYSVGIGQISSEVPQNLSASRPQDRQFILSSKKLLLSDSGFYLCAWSISGTGGCKEYFGPGTRLTVT.

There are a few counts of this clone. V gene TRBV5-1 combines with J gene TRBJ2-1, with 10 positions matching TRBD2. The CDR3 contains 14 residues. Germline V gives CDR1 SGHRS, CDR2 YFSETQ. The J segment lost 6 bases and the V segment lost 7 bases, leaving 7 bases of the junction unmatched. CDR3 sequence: CASRVAGGANEQFF. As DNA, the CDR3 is TGCGCCAGCCGGGTAGCGGGAGGAGCCAATGAGCAGTTCTTC.

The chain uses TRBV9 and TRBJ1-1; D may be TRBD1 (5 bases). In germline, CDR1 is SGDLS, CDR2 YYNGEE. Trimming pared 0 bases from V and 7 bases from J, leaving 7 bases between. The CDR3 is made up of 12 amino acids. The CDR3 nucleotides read TGTGCCAGCAGCGTAGGGGGCGGTGAAGCTTTCTTT. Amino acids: CASSVGGGEAFF.

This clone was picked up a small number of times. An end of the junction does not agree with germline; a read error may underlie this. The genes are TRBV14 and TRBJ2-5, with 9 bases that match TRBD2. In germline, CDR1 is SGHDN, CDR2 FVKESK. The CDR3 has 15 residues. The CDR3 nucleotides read TGTGCCAGCACCCAAATTAGCGGGAGCCAAGAGACCCAGTACTTC. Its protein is CASTQISGSQETQYF. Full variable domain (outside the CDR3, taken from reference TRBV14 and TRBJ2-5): EAGVTQFPSHSVIEKGQTVTLRCDPISGHDNLYWYRRVMGKEIKFLLHFVKESKQDESGMPNNRFLAERTGGTYSTLKVQPAELEDSGVYFCASTQISGSQETQYFGPGTRLLVL.

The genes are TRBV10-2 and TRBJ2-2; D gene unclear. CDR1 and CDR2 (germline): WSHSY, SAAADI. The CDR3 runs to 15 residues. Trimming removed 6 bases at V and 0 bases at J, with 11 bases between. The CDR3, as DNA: TGCGCCAGCAGAGTACAGTCTACGAACACCGGGGAGCTGTTTTTT. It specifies CASRVQSTNTGELFF.

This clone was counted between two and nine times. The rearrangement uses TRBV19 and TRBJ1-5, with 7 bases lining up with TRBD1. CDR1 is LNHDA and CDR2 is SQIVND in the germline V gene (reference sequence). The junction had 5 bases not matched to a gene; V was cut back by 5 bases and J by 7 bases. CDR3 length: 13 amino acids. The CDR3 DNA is TGTGCCAGTAGTGACAGGGTCTGGCAGCCCCAGCATTTT. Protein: CASSDRVWQPQHF.

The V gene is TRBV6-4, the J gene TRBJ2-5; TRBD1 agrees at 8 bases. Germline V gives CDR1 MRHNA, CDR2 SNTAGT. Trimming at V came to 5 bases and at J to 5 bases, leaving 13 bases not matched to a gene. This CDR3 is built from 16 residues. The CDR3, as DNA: TGTGCCAGCAGTAAAACCCTCCCGGGACAGGCGGAGACCCAGTACTTC. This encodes CASSKTLPGQAETQYF.

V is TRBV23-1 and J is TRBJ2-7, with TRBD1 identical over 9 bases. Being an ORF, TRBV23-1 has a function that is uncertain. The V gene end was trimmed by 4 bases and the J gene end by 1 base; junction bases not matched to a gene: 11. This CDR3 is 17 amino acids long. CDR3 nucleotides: TGCGCCAGCAGTCTACTGGACTCCGGGACAGGGTCCTACGAGCAGTACTTC. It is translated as CASSLLDSGTGSYEQYF.

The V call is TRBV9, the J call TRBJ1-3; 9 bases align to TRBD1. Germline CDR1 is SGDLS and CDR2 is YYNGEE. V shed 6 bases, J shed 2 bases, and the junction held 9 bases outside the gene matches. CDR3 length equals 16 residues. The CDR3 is CASTPGQGGPGNTIYF. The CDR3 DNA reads TGTGCCAGCACCCCGGGACAGGGAGGCCCTGGAAACACCATATATTTT.

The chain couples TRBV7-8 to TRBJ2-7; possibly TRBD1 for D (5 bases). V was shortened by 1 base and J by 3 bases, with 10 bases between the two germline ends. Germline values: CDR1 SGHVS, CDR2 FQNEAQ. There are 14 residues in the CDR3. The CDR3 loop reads CASSLEDNGYEQYF. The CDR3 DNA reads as TGTGCCAGCAGCTTAGAGGACAACGGCTACGAGCAGTACTTC.

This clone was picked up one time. In DNA, the CDR3 is TGCGCCAGCAGCCAAGAAGATAGGGGGTTTACTTTCTTT. Translated: CASSQEDRGFTFF. The rearrangement joins TRBV4-1 to TRBJ1-1, with D perhaps TRBD1 (6 bases). CDR3 length equals 13 residues. The ends were cut back, 0 bases at V and 12 bases at J, with 14 bases in the middle. Germline V lookup: CDR1 MGHRA, CDR2 YSYEKL.